These 5 T cell receptor beta chains were all obtained from the same sample, sequenced in a study of vaccination effects on CD4 cells after COVID-19. CD4+ T cell isolation took place after about nine days of culture. Either the BNT162b2 or mRNA-1273 vaccine was given to participants in two doses. These TCRs' antigens remain unknown. Clones were sequenced by immunoSEQ multiplex PCR, and TCRdb holds only the in-frame ones, with some missing. The sample shows about 73,000 clones, around 73% of them seen only once. The input for sequencing was CD4+ T cells from PBMCs cultured without peptide, taken after COVID-19 vaccination. The receptors were sampled from a human donor who received a COVID-19 vaccine.

The J gene is TRBJ1-1, the V gene TRBV6-2 or TRBV6-3, with no clear D. The germline V gene encodes CDR1 MNHEY and CDR2 SVGEGT. The CDR3 length is 15 residues. V dropped 2 bases and J dropped 6 bases, with 16 bases sitting between them. In DNA, the CDR3 is TGTGCCAGCAGTTACGAAGGGAACGGGGTCTCTGAAGCTTTCTTT. Its translation: CASSYEGNGVSEAFF.

The CDR3 protein is CASSRDRDRYTF. The CDR3 region has the DNA TGTGCCAGCAGCCGGGACAGGGACCGCTACACCTTC. The chain joins TRBV14 to TRBJ1-2, with 9 nucleotides matching TRBD1. Germline V gene lookup returns CDR1 SGHDN and CDR2 FVKESK. The CDR3 covers 12 residues. J lost 9 bases, V lost 4 bases, and 3 bases had no gene match.

This clone was detected only once. The chain combines TRBV24-1 with TRBJ2-1; 9 bases align to TRBD2. Germline values: CDR1 KGHDR, CDR2 SFDVKD. V was pared by 3 bases and J by 2 bases, with 4 bases of the junction left unmatched. The CDR3 has 16 residues. Here the CDR3 DNA reads TGTGCCACCAGTGATGCCGGGACTAGCACCTACAATGAGCAGTTCTTC. It is translated as CATSDAGTSTYNEQFF.

This clone was observed a single time. V gene TRBV2 combines with J gene TRBJ2-5, with a tentative D call TRBD1 (6 bases). The germline CDR1 and CDR2 sequences are SNHLY and FYNNEI. With 4 bases removed from V and 4 bases from J, the gap between germline ends came to 10 bases. The CDR3 extends over 13 amino acids. CDR3 coding DNA: TGTGCCAGCAGTGGGGGGCGGGTAGAGACCCAGTACTTC. Translated: CASSGGRVETQYF. Based on the CDR3 plus reference TRBV2 and TRBJ2-5, the full variable domain is EPEVTQTPSHQVTQMGQEVILRCVPISNHLYFYWYRQILGQKVEFLVSFYNNEISEKSEIFDDQFSVERPDGSNFTLKIRSTKLEDSAMYFCASSGGRVETQYFGPGTRLLVL.

CDR3 DNA sequence: TGTGCCTGGAGTGTTGGCATGGACACAGATACGCAGTATTTT. This codes for CAWSVGMDTDTQYF. V usage is TRBV30 and J usage is TRBJ2-3; no clear D gene. From germline, CDR1 is GTSNPN and CDR2 SVGIG (reference sequence). Between the trimmed V and J ends, which lost 0 bases and 2 bases, there was a span of 9 bases. The CDR3 runs to 14 residues.